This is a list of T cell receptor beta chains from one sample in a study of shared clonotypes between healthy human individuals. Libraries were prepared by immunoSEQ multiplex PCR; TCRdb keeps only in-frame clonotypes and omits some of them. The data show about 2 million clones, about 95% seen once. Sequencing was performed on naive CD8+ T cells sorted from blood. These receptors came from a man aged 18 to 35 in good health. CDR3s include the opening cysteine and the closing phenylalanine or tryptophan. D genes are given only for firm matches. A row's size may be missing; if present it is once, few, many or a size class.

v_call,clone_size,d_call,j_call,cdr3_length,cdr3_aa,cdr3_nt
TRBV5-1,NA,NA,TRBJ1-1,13,CASSFGTNTEAFF,TGCGCCAGCAGCTTCGGGACGAACACTGAAGCTTTCTTT
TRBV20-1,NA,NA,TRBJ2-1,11,CSATRTNEQFF,TGCAGTGCTACTAGGACCAATGAGCAGTTCTTC
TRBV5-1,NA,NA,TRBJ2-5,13,CASSLVERETQYF,TGCGCCAGCAGCTTGGTAGAACGAGAGACCCAGTACTTC
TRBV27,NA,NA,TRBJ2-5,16,CASSLLSGGSQETQYF,TGTGCCAGCAGTTTATTGTCAGGGGGGAGCCAAGAGACCCAGTACTTC
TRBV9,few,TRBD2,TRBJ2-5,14,CASSVSGTSGTQYF,TGTGCCAGCAGCGTAAGTGGGACTAGCGGGACCCAGTACTTC
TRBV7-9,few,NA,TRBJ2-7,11,CASSADYEQYF,TGTGCCAGCAGCGCCGACTACGAGCAGTACTTC
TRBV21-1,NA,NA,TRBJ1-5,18,CASSNMGFGEYSNQPQHF,TGTGCCAGCAGCAATATGGGGTTCGGAGAATATAGCAATCAGCCCCAGCATTTT
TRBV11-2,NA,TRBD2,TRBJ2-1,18,CASSLDRIPGLAYNEQFF,TGTGCCAGCAGCTTAGATCGGATTCCGGGACTAGCTTACAATGAGCAGTTCTTC
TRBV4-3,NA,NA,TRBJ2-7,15,CASSQEAIGAYEQYF,TGCGCCAGCAGCCAAGAAGCAATAGGGGCCTACGAGCAGTACTTC
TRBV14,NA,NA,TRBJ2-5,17,CASSQDRPHPIQETQYF,TGTGCCAGCAGCCAAGACAGGCCCCACCCGATACAAGAGACCCAGTACTTC
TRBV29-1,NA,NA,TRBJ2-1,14,CSGARGGFYNEQFF,TGCAGCGGAGCCCGAGGCGGGTTTTACAATGAGCAGTTCTTC
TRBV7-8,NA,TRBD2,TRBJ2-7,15,CASSLNPAGSGEQYF,TGTGCCAGCAGCTTAAACCCAGCGGGATCGGGCGAGCAGTACTTC
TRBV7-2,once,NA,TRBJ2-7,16,CASSFLGGGSADEQYF,TGTGCCAGCAGCTTTTTGGGGGGCGGGAGTGCAGACGAGCAGTACTTC
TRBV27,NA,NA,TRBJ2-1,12,CASSLRVGEKVF,TGTGCCAGCAGTTTAAGGGTGGGGGAGAAGGTCTTC
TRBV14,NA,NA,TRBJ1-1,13,CASSQGWNTEAFF,TGTGCCAGCAGCCAAGGGTGGAACACTGAAGCTTTCTTT
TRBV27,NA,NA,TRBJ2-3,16,CASSLGLGWGTDTQYF,TGTGCCAGCAGTTTAGGCCTCGGTTGGGGCACAGATACGCAGTATTTT
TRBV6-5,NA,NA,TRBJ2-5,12,CASSTIQETQYF,TGTGCCAGCAGTACGATCCAAGAGACCCAGTACTTC
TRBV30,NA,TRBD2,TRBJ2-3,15,CAWRDDSGTGDTQYF,TGTGCCTGGAGGGATGATAGCGGGACCGGGGATACGCAGTATTTT
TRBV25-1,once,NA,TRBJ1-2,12,CASSVGYYGYTF,TGTGCCAGCAGTGTCGGATACTATGGCTACACCTTC
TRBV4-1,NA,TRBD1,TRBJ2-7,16,CASSHIGQGGSYEQYF,TGCGCCAGCAGCCACATAGGACAGGGGGGGTCCTACGAGCAGTACTTC
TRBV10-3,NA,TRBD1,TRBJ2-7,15,CATIDSGQVSDEQYF,TGTGCCACCATCGATTCAGGACAGGTATCCGACGAGCAGTACTTC
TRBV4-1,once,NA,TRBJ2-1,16,CASSQVGGHTYNEQFF,TGCGCCAGCAGCCAAGTGGGGGGTCACACCTACAATGAGCAGTTCTTC
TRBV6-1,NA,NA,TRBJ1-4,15,CASSEGTSVNEKLFF,TGTGCCAGCAGTGAAGGAACTAGCGTTAATGAAAAACTGTTTTTT
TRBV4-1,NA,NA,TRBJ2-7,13,CASSQEGGGEQYF,TGCGCCAGCAGCCAAGAAGGAGGTGGGGAGCAGTACTTC
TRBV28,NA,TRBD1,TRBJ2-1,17,CASSLTAPGQGIYEQFF,TGTGCCAGCAGTTTAACCGCTCCGGGACAGGGGATTTATGAGCAGTTCTTC
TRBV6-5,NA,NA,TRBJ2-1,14,CASSYSGTGSEQFF,TGTGCCAGCAGTTACTCAGGAACAGGGAGTGAGCAGTTCTTC
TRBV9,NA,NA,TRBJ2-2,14,CASSVGWVTGELFF,TGTGCCAGCAGCGTAGGCTGGGTGACCGGGGAGCTGTTTTTT